This TCR beta chain is drawn from a study of patients and donors after allogeneic stem cell transplantation. Germline V CDR1 and CDR2: DFQATT, SNEGSKA (reference sequence). The CDR3 contains 13 residues. V lost 2 bases and J lost 7; bases outside the gene matches: 4. Via MiXCR, TCRdb re-called the RT-PCR reads, giving one row per CDR3 protein. The profile shows 190,000 or so distinct CDR3 sequences, 38% of them singletons. This clonotype was seen a handful of times. Sequencing was carried out using blood, either unsorted or a sorted T cell fraction (not recorded which). The receptor was derived from a human donor who was either an allogeneic HSCT recipient or a stem cell or donor lymphocyte infusion donor (not recorded which). It is not recorded whose cells these are; they may come from a transplant donor. The chain recombines TRBV20-1 with TRBJ1-4; 7 bases are shared with TRBD1. CDR3 bases: TGCAGTGCTAGAAGGTGGGACAGTGAAAAACTGTTTTTT. Amino acid sequence: CSARRWDSEKLFF.